This entry is about one T cell receptor (beta chain). Antigen specificity is unknown. V lost 4 bases and J 10 bases, leaving 16 bases between the germline ends. This CDR3 region has 14 residues. The germline gives CDR1 LNHDA, CDR2 SQIVND (reference sequence). The sample originates from a study of T cells in localized non-small cell lung cancer. Study-level results: There were a median around 57 of the top 100 tumor clones appearing in adjacent lung. Among the tissues sampled, uninvolved adjacent lung had the highest T cell clonality, above tumor. A single tumor region was sequenced, leaving heterogeneity possible. Elevated circulating T cell density in blood was associated with longer overall survival.

The protocol was immunoSEQ multiplex PCR, while the TCRdb copy is restricted to in-frame clones and leaves out a portion. The sample lists over 55,000 clones, roughly 90% occurring once. This clonotype originated in a woman aged 40-69 years with stage I lung adenocarcinoma. The sample consisted of peripheral blood, taken before any cancer treatment. The rearrangement uses TRBV19 and TRBJ1-4; D remains ambiguous. CDR3 loop: CASSNDLEEVKLFF. DNA of the CDR3: TGTGCCAGTAGTAACGACCTAGAGGAAGTAAAACTGTTTTTT.